This entry features one T cell receptor (beta chain) sequence. Its antigen is undetermined. The donor population consisted of healthy HIV-negative adults with no recent acute infections or vaccinations. Authors' data handling: ImmunoSEQ supplied junction-only sequences lacking quality scores, so filtering was different. The table came from immunoSEQ multiplex PCR; TCRdb's copy has only in-frame clones and leaves some out. V and J calls and clone size follow that table, whereas D and trimming were derived from the DNA. Seen here are about 2.3 million clones, approximately 95% observed once, and the top ten hold 0.39%. Trimming cost V 6 bases and J 2 bases, with 16 bases left between them. The CDR3 loop spans 16 amino acids. CDR1 is LGHNA, CDR2 YNFKEQ, per germline. The data were obtained in a study of shared clonotypes between healthy human individuals. The study, taken as a whole, reports: Clonotypes which were not shared had lower generation probabilities than clonotypes that all four donors shared.

This sequence was found in a man aged 18-30 years in good health. Some clones in this sample may be carry-over from other donors' samples. The rearrangement uses TRBV4-2 and TRBJ2-2; D is unclear. Sequences were obtained from naive CD4+ T cells from PBMCs. Subset denoted: CD45RA+ positively selected. CDR3 protein: CASSRGPLLNTGELFF. CDR3 coding DNA: TGTGCCAGCAGTCGCGGACCCCTCCTTAACACCGGGGAGCTGTTTTTT.